This T cell receptor beta chain was captured in a study of tumor-infiltrating lymphocytes in localized non-small cell lung cancer. The data were produced by immunoSEQ multiplex PCR, yet TCRdb's version contains in-frame clones alone and is incomplete. This sample has about 6,700 clones, with about three quarters found just once. Trimming cost V 0 bases and J 6 bases; bases outside gene matches: 7. The CDR3 consists of 16 residues. Germline-derived CDR1 and CDR2 are LGHNA and YSLEER. This clone appeared a single time. This TCR came from a human donor with non-small cell lung cancer. Sample: uninvolved lung tissue not adjacent to the tumor. The J gene is TRBJ2-1, the V gene TRBV4-3; 8 bases fit TRBD2. In DNA form, the CDR3 reads TGCGCCAGCAGCCAAGATGTAGCGGGGTCGGGCAATGAGCAGTTCTTC. Translation: CASSQDVAGSGNEQFF.